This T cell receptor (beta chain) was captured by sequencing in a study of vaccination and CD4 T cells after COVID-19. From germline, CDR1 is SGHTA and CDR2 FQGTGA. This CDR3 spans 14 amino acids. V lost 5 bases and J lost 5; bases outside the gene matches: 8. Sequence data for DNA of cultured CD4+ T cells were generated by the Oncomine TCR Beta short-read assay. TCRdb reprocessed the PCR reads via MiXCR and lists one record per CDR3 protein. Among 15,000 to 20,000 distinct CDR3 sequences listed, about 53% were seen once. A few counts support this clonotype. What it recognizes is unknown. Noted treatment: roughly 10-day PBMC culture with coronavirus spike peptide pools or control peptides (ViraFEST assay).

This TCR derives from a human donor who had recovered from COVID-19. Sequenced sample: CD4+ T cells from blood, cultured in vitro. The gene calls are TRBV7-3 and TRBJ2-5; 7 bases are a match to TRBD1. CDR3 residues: CASSRDSSGETQYF. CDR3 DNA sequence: TGTGCCAGCAGCCGGGACAGCTCGGGGGAGACCCAGTACTTC.